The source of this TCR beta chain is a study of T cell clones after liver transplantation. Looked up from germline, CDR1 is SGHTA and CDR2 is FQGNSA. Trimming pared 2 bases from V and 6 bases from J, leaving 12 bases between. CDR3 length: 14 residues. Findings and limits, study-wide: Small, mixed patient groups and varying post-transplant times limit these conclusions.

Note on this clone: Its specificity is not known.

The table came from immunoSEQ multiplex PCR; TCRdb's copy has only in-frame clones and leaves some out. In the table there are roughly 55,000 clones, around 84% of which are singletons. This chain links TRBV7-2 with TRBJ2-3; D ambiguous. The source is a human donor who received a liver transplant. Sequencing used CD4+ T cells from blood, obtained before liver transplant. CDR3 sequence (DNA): TGTGCCAGCAGCTTATTAGGGCATGGGGATACGCAGTATTTT. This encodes CASSLLGHGDTQYF.